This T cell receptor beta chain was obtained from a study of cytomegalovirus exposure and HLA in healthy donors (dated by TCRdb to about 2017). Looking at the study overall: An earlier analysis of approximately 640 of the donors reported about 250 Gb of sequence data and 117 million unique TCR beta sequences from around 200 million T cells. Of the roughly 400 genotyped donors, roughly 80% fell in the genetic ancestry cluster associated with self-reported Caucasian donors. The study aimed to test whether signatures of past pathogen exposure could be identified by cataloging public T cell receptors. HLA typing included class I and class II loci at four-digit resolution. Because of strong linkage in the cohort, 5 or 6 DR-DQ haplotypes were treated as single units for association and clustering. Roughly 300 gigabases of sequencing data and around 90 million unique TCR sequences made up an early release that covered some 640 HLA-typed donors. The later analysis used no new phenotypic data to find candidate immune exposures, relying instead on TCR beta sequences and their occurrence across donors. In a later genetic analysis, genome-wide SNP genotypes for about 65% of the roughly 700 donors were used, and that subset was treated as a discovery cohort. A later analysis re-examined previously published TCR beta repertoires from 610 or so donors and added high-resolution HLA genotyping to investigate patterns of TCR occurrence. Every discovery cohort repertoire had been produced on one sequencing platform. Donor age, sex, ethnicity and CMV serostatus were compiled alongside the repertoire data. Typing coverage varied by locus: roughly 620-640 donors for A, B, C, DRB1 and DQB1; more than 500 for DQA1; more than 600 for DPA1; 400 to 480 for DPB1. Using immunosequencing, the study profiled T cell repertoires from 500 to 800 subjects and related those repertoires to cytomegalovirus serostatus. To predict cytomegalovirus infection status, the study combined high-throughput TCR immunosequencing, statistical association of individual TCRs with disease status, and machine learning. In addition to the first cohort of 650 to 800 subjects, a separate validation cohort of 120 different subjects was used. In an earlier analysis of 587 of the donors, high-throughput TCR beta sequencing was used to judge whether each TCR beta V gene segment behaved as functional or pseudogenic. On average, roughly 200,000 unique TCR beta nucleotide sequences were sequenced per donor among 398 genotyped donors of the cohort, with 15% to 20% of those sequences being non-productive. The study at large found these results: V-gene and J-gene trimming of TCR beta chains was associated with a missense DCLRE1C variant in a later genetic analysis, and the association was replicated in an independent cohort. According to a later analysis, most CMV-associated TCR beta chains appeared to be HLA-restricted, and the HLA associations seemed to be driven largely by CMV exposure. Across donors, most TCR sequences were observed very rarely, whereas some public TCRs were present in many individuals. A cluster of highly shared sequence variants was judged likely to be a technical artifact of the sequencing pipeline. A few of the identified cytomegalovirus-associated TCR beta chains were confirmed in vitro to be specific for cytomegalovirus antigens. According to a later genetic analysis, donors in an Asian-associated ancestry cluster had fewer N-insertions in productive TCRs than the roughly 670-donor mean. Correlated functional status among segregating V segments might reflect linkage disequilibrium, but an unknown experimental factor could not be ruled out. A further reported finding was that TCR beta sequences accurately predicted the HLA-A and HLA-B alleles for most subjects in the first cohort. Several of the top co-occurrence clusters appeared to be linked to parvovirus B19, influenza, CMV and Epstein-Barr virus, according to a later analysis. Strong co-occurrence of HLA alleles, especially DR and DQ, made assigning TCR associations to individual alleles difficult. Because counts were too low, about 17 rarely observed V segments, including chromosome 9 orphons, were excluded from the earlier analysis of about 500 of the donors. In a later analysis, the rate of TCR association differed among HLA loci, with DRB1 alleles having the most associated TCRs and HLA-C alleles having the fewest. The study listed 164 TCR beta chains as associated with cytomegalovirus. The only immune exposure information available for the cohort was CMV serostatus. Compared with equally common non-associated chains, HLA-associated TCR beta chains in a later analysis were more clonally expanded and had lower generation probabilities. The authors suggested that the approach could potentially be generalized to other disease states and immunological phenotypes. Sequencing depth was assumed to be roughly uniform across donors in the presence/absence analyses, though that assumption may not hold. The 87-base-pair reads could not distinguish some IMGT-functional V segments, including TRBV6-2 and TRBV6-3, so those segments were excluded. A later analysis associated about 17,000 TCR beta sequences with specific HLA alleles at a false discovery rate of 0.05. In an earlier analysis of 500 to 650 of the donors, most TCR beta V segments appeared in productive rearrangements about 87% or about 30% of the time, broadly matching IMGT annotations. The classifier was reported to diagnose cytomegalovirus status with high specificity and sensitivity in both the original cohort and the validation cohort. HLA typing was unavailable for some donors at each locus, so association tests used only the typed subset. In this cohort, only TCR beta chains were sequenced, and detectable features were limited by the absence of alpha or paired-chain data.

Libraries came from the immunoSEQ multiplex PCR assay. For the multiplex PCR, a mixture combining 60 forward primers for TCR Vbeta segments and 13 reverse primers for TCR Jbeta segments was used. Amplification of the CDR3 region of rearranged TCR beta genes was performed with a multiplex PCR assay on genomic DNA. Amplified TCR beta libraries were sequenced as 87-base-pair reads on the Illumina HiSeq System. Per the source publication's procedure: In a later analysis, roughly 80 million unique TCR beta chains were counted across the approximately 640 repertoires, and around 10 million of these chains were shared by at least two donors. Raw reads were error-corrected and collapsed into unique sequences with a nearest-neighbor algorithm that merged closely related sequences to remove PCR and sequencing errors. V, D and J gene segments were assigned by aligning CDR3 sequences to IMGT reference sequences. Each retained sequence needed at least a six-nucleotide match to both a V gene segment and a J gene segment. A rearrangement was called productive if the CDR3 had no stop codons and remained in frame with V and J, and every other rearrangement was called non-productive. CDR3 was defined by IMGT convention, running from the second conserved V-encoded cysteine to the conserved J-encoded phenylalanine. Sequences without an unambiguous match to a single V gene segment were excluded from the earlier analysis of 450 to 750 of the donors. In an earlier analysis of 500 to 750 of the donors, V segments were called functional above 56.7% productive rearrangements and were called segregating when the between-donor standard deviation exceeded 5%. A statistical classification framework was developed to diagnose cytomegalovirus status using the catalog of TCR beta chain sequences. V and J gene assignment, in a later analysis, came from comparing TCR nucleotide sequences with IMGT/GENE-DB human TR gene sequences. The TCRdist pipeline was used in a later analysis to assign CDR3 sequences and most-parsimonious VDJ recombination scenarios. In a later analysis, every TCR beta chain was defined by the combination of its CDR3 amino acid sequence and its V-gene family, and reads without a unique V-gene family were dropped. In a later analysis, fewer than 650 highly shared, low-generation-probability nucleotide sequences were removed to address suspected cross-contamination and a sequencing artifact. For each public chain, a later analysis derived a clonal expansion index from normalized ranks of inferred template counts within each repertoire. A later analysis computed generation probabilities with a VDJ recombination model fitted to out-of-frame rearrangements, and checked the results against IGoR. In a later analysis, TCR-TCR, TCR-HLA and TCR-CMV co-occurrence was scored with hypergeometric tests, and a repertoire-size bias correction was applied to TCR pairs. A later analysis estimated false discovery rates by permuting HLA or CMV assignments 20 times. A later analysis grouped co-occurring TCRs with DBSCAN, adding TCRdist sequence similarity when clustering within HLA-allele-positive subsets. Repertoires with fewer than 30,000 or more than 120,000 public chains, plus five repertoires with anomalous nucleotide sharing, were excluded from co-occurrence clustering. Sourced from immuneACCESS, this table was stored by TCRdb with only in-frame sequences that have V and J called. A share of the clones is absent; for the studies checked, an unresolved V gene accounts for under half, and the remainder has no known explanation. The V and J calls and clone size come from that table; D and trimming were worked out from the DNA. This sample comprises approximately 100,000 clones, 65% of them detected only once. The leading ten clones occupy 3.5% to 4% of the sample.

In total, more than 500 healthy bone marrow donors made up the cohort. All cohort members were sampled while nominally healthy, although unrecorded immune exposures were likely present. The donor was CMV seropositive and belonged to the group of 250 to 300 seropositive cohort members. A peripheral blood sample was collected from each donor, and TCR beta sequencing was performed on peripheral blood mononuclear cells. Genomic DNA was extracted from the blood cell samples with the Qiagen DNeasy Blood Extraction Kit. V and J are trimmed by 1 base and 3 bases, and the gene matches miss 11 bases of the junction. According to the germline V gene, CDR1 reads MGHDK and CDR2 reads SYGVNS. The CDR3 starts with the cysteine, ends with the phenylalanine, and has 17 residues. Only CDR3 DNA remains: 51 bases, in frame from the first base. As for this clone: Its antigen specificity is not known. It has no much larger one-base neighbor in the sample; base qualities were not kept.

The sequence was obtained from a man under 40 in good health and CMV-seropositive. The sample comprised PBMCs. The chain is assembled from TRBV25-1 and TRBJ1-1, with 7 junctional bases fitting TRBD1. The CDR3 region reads CASSESLTGAADTEAFF. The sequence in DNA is TGTGCCAGCAGTGAATCCCTTACAGGGGCGGCCGACACTGAAGCTTTCTTT.